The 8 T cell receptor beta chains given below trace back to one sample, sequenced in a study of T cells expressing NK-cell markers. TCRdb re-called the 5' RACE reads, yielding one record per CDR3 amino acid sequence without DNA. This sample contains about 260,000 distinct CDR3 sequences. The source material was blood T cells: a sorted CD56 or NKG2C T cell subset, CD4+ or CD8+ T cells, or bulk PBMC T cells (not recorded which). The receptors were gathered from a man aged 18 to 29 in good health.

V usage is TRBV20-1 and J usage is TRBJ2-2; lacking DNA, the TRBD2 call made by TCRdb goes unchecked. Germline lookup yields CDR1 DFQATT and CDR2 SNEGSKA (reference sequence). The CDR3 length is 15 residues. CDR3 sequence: CSARFRTESTGELFF.

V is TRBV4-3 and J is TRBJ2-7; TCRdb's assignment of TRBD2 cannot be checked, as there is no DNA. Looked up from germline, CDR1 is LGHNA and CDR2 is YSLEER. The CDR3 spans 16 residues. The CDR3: CASSQVWASGSYEQYF.

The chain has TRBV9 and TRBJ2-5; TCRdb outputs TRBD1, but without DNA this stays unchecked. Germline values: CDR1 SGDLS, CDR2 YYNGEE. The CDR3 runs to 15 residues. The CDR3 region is CASSASGGGQETQYF.

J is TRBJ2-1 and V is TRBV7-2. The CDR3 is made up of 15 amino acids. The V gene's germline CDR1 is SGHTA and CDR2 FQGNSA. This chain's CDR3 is CASSLTNAAYNEQFF.

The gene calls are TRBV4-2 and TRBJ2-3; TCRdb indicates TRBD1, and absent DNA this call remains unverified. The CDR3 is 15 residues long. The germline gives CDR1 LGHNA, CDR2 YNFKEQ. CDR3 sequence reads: CASSQGGVGKDTQYF.

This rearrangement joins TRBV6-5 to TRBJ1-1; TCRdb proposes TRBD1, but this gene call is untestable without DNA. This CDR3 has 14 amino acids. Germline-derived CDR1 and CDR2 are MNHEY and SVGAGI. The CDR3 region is CASSYSQGTTEAFF.

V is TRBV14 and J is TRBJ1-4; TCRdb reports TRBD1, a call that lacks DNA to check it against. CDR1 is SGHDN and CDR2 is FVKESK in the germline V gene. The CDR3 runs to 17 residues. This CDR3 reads CASSHQLGTSRNEKLFF.

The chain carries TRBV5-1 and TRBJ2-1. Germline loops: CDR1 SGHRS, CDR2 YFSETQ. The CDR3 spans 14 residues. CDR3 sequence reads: CASSLARQSNEQFF.